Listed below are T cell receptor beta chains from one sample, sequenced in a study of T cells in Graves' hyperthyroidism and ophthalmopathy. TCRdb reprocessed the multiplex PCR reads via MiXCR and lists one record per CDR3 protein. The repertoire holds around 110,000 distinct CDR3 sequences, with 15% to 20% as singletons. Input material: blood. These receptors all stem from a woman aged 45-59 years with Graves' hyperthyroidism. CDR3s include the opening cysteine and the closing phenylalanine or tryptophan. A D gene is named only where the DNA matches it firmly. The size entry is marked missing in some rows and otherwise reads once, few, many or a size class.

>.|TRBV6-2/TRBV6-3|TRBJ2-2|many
CASSWTDTAGELFF
TGTGCCAGCAGTTGGACCGACACGGCCGGGGAGCTGTTTTTT
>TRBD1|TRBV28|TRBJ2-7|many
CASISGQGAYEQYF
TGTGCCAGCATCTCGGGACAGGGGGCCTACGAGCAGTACTTC
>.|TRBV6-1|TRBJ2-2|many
CASKTRGGGELFF
TGTGCCAGCAAAACCAGGGGGGGCGGGGAGCTGTTTTTT
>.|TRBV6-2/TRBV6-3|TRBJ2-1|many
CASSYSAGGRVYQNNEQFF
TGTGCCAGCAGTTACTCGGCCGGAGGGCGGGTATACCAAAACAATGAGCAGTTCTTC
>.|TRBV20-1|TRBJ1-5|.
CSARDDSNQPQHF
TGCAGTGCTAGAGATGATAGCAATCAGCCCCAGCATTTT
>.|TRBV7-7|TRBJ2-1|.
CASSVQKSSYNEQFF
TGTGCTAGCAGCGTACAAAAGAGCTCCTACAATGAGCAGTTCTTC
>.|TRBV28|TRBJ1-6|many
CASSFGSPQNSPLHF
TGTGCCAGCAGTTTTGGGTCTCCTCAGAATTCACCCCTCCACTTT
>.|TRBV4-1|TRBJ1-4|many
CASSQVLASEKLFF
TGCGCCAGCAGCCAAGTACTGGCTAGCGAAAAACTGTTTTTT
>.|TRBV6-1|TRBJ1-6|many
CASKTIYNSPLHF
TGTGCCAGCAAAACCATTTATAATTCACCCCTCCACTTT
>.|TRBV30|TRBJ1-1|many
CAGKGQMNTEAFF
TGTGCCGGTAAAGGACAGATGAACACTGAAGCTTTCTTT
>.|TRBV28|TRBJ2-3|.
CASSPRVGDTQYF
TGTGCCAGCAGTCCCCGGGTGGGGGATACGCAGTATTTT
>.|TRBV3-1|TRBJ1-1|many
CASSQSRPGANTEAFF
TGTGCCAGCAGCCAATCCCGCCCGGGGGCGAACACTGAAGCTTTCTTT
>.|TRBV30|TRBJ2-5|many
CAWSLGGAWETQYF
TGTGCCTGGAGCCTGGGGGGGGCCTGGGAGACCCAGTACTTC
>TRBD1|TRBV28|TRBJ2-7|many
CASRLNRGLYEQYF
TGTGCCAGCAGGTTAAACAGGGGGCTGTACGAGCAGTACTTC
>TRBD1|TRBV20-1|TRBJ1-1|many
CSARPRGLRGTEAFF
TGCAGTGCTAGGCCCAGGGGGCTAAGAGGGACTGAAGCTTTCTTT
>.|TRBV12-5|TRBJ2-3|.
CASGLGEDTQYF
TGTGCTAGTGGTTTAGGAGAGGATACGCAGTATTTT
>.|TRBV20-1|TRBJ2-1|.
CSAIYRNNEQFF
TGCAGTGCTATCTACAGGAACAATGAGCAGTTCTTC
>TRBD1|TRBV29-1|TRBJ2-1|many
CSFRDRGPSEQFF
TGCAGCTTCCGGGACAGGGGGCCAAGTGAGCAGTTCTTC
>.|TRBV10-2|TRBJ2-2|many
CANLTPDGELFF
TGCGCCAACCTGACCCCGGACGGGGAGCTGTTTTTT
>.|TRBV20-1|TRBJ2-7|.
CSASPPARKYEQYF
TGCAGTGCTAGCCCCCCTGCGCGAAAATACGAGCAGTACTTC
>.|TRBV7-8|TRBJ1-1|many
CASSLRPGRLNTEAFF
TGTGCCAGCAGCTTAAGGCCAGGGAGATTGAACACTGAAGCTTTCTTT
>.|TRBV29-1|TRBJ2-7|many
CSVTFYLANSYEQYF
TGCAGCGTGACGTTCTACCTAGCCAACTCCTACGAGCAGTACTTC
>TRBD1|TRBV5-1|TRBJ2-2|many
CASSFLGQAATGELFF
TGCGCCAGCAGCTTTCTGGGACAGGCGGCCACCGGGGAGCTGTTTTTT
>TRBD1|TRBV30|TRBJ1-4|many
CAWGGTGVSEKLFF
TGTGCCTGGGGTGGAACAGGGGTGTCCGAAAAACTGTTTTTT
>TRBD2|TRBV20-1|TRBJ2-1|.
CSAPGTGTSGISNEQFF
TGCAGTGCCCCCGGGACCGGGACTAGCGGGATTTCGAATGAGCAGTTCTTC
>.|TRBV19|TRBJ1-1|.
CASSPSRRGNMNTEAFF
TGTGCCAGCAGCCCCAGTCGGAGGGGCAACATGAACACTGAAGCTTTCTTT
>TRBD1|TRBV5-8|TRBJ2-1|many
CASSLRYGQGYNEQFF
TGTGCCAGCAGCTTGAGGTATGGACAGGGGTACAATGAGCAGTTCTTC
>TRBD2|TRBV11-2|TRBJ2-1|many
CASSFRGGPYNEQFF
TGTGCCAGCAGCTTTAGGGGAGGGCCTTATAATGAGCAGTTCTTC